A single sample is the source of the 26 T cell receptor beta chains below, sequenced in a study of T cell responses to AZD1222 COVID-19 vaccine. Generated by immunoSEQ multiplex PCR, the TCRdb table keeps only in-frame clones and is missing some. Of about 72,000 clones detected, about nine tenths appear once; the ten largest clones hold less than 25%. The sample here was peripheral blood, taken on day 0 of AZD1222 vaccination. Receptors originate from an adult in good health.

This chain connects TRBV30 to TRBJ1-3, with a possible D match to TRBD1 (5 bases). The germline CDR1 and CDR2 sequences are GTSNPN and SVGIG (reference sequence). This CDR3 has 15 amino acids. Trimming removed 5 bases at V and 0 bases at J, with 14 bases between. The CDR3 coding sequence is TGTGCCTGGCGAGCGGGGCTAAACTCTGGAAACACCATATATTTT. This translates into CAWRAGLNSGNTIYF.

The chain employs TRBV28 and TRBJ1-6; the D is unclear. The CDR3 spans 13 residues. The V end was cut by 6 bases, the J end by 7 bases, with 10 bases between. The germline CDR1 and CDR2 sequences are MDHEN and SYDVKM. This CDR3 is CASSPGLNSPLHF. In DNA, the CDR3 is TGTGCCAGCAGCCCAGGACTCAATTCACCCCTCCACTTT. The full variable domain, with the rest looked up from reference TRBV28 and TRBJ1-6, is DVKVTQSSRYLVKRTGEKVFLECVQDMDHENMFWYRQDPGLGLRLIYFSYDVKMKEKGDIPEGYSVSREKKERFSLILESASTNQTSMYLCASSPGLNSPLHFGNGTRLTVT.

This rearrangement joins TRBV29-1 to TRBJ2-7, with 10 bases fitting TRBD1. V lost 7 bases, J lost 3 bases, and 9 bases stayed unmatched. The CDR3 is 14 amino acids. Germline V gene lookup returns CDR1 SQVTM and CDR2 ANQGSEA. CDR3 protein: CSAVKGQGFYEQYF. The CDR3 DNA sequence: TGCAGCGCCGTGAAGGGACAGGGGTTCTACGAGCAGTACTTC.

The chain has TRBV14 and TRBJ1-6; TRBD1 matches 7 bases. With 4 bases clipped from V and 9 bases from J, the junction kept 9 bases outside the gene matches. Germline CDR1 SGHDN, CDR2 FVKESK. This CDR3 has 15 residues. CDR3 sequence reads: CASSLGGGRSSPLHF. The DNA for the CDR3 is TGTGCCAGCAGCCTAGGAGGGGGCCGAAGTTCACCCCTCCACTTT.

This clone was picked up a small number of times. This chain links TRBV24-1 with TRBJ2-4; 8 bases are a match to TRBD1. The CDR3 consists of 14 residues. Germline V lookup: CDR1 KGHDR, CDR2 SFDVKD. Trimming removed 9 bases from V and 0 bases from J; junction bases left unmatched: 3. The CDR3, as DNA: TGTGCCACCCTGGACAGGGCAGCCAAAAACATTCAGTACTTC. As protein: CATLDRAAKNIQYF.

V and J are TRBV7-8 and TRBJ1-2, with a weak D call TRBD1 (5 bases). Deletions cut 5 bases from V and 8 bases from J, with 12 bases between. The germline V gene has CDR1 SGHVS and CDR2 FQNEAQ. The CDR3 is 12 residues long. CDR3 residues: CASSPRDFGYTF. The CDR3 DNA reads as TGTGCCAGCAGCCCTCGGGACTTCGGCTACACCTTC.

The chain carries TRBV10-2 and TRBJ1-4; unclear D gene. The CDR3 length is 15 residues. Trimming left V 3 bases short and J 0 bases short, with 8 bases between. CDR1 and CDR2 from the germline V gene are WSHSY and SAAADI. The CDR3 sequence: CASSDPKATNEKLFF. The CDR3 nucleotides read TGCGCCAGCAGTGATCCCAAAGCAACTAATGAAAAACTGTTTTTT.

The V and J genes are TRBV11-2 and TRBJ2-7; 8 bases map to TRBD1. Germline V gives CDR1 SGHAT, CDR2 FQNNGV. The CDR3 extends over 15 amino acids. The V and J ends lost 0 bases and 6 bases, in that order; junction bases with no gene match: 7. The CDR3 bases are TGTGCCAGCAGCTTAGAGCGGACAGGGACAGTCGAGCAGTACTTC. Amino acid sequence: CASSLERTGTVEQYF.

This chain connects TRBV4-1 to TRBJ1-1, with TRBD1 matching 8 bases. Germline values: CDR1 MGHRA, CDR2 YSYEKL. V was pared by 2 bases and J by 7 bases, with 12 bases of the junction left unmatched. The CDR3 runs 16 residues. The CDR3 reads CASSQTPPGQEFEAFF. CDR3 coding DNA: TGCGCCAGCAGCCAAACCCCTCCGGGACAGGAATTTGAAGCTTTCTTT.

CDR3 residues: CASSQAAGGFSYEQYF. The CDR3 bases are TGCGCCAGCAGCCAAGCTGCAGGGGGTTTCTCCTACGAGCAGTACTTC. The rearrangement joins TRBV4-1 to TRBJ2-7, with 7 nucleotides matching TRBD1. The germline gives CDR1 MGHRA, CDR2 YSYEKL. V was pared by 1 base and J by 0 bases, with 6 bases of the junction left unmatched. This CDR3 region has 16 residues.

The chain combines TRBV15 with TRBJ2-6, with TRBD1 matching 8 bases. In germline, CDR1 is LNHNV, CDR2 YYDKDF (reference sequence). The CDR3 is made up of 19 amino acids. The V segment lost 0 bases and the J segment 0 bases; nucleotides outside the gene matches: 7. The CDR3 region has the DNA TGTGCCACCAGCAGAGATGGCGGGACAGGTTTCTCTGGGGCCAACGTCCTGACTTTC. This encodes CATSRDGGTGFSGANVLTF.

The V call is TRBV5-4, the J call TRBJ1-2; D remains ambiguous. Per germline, CDR1 SGHNT and CDR2 YYREEE (reference sequence). Trimming took 1 base from V and 7 from J, leaving 14 bases between them. The CDR3 runs 14 residues. Here the CDR3 reads CASSLLRRRIGYTF. CDR3 in DNA: TGTGCCAGCAGCTTGCTTAGGCGGAGGATTGGCTACACCTTC.

This clone came up once. This chain connects TRBV28 to TRBJ1-5; D perhaps matches TRBD1 (5 bases). Deletions cut 8 bases from V and 4 bases from J, with 9 bases between. The CDR3 loop spans 12 amino acids. Per germline, CDR1 MDHEN and CDR2 SYDVKM. CDR3 DNA sequence: TGTGCCAGCCAAAGGGGAAATCAGCCCCAGCATTTT. Its translation is CASQRGNQPQHF.

The V gene is TRBV2, the J gene TRBJ2-7, with D unclear. V lost 3 bases to trimming and J lost 3 bases, with 21 bases between them. CDR1 SNHLY and CDR2 FYNNEI come from the germline V gene. The CDR3 sequence is 17 residues long. DNA for the CDR3: TGTGCCAGCAGTGATATCCCCCGCGGCCAGAATCACTACGAGCAGTACTTC. This gives the protein CASSDIPRGQNHYEQYF.

In the case of this clone: The sample contains more than one DNA sequence encoding this CDR3. This chain connects TRBV6-2 or TRBV6-3 to TRBJ1-5, with D maybe TRBD1 (6 bases). This CDR3 region has 14 residues. Germline V gives CDR1 MNHEY, CDR2 SVGEGT. Trimming removed 3 bases at V and 2 bases at J, with 8 bases between. This chain's CDR3 is CASSYSGGNQPQHF. CDR3 DNA: TGTGCCAGCAGTTATTCAGGGGGCAATCAGCCCCAGCATTTT.

The chain couples TRBV2 to TRBJ2-7; D gene ambiguous. Deletions cut 5 bases from V and 4 bases from J, with 12 bases between. The CDR3 runs 13 residues. Germline-derived CDR1 and CDR2 are SNHLY and FYNNEI. CDR3: CASSRSDWYEQYF. CDR3 nucleotides: TGTGCCAGCAGTCGGTCCGATTGGTACGAGCAGTACTTC.

About this clone: The same CDR3 arises from other DNA sequences in this sample as well. The chain employs TRBV2 and TRBJ2-7; TRBD1 matches at 7 bases. The CDR3 runs to 12 residues. Germline V lookup: CDR1 SNHLY, CDR2 FYNNEI. The trim removed 8 bases at V and 4 bases at J, leaving 5 bases unmatched. This chain's CDR3 is CASLGQSYEQYF. In nucleotides, the CDR3 is TGTGCCAGCCTGGGACAGTCGTACGAGCAGTACTTC. Supplemented by reference TRBV2 and TRBJ2-7, the full variable domain reads EPEVTQTPSHQVTQMGQEVILRCVPISNHLYFYWYRQILGQKVEFLVSFYNNEISEKSEIFDDQFSVERPDGSNFTLKIRSTKLEDSAMYFCASLGQSYEQYFGPGTRLTVT.

The rearrangement links TRBV29-1 to TRBJ1-6; TRBD1 aligns across 9 bases. This CDR3 has 13 amino acids. Germline V CDR1 and CDR2: SQVTM, ANQGSEA. V lost 7 bases to trimming and J lost 6 bases; unmatched junction nucleotides: 4. CDR3 bases: TGCAGCGCCAGGACAGGGGTTAATTCACCCCTCCACTTT. Amino acid sequence: CSARTGVNSPLHF.

V is TRBV6-5 and J is TRBJ1-2, with a tentative D call TRBD1 (5 bases). The length of the CDR3 is 14 residues. The germline V gene encodes CDR1 MNHEY and CDR2 SVGAGI. V was shortened by 6 bases and J by 8 bases, with 19 bases between the two germline ends. CDR3 nucleotide sequence: TGTGCCAGCAGCCATAGAGGGGCTGGGAAAGGCTACACCTTC. Translated: CASSHRGAGKGYTF.

V and J are TRBV28 and TRBJ1-5; D remains unclear. Germline V lookup: CDR1 MDHEN, CDR2 SYDVKM. The V and J ends lost 4 bases and 5 bases respectively, with 3 bases between them. The length of the CDR3 is 11 residues. CDR3 bases: TGTGCCAGCAGTTCGGATCAGCCCCAGCATTTT. It translates to CASSSDQPQHF.

A note on this clone: A much larger clone sits a single nucleotide away, making a read error possible. The rearrangement uses TRBV6-4 and TRBJ2-6; D uncertain. V was shortened by 0 bases and J by 0 bases, with 3 bases between the two germline ends. Germline V gives CDR1 MRHNA, CDR2 SNTAGT. This CDR3 contains 15 residues. The CDR3 sequence: CASSDSISGANVLTF. The DNA for the CDR3 is TGTGCCAGCAGTGACTCGATCTCTGGGGCCAACGTCCTGACTTTC.

This chain connects TRBV30 to TRBJ2-2; D may be TRBD2 (6 bases). The germline gives CDR1 GTSNPN, CDR2 SVGIG (reference sequence). V lost 7 bases and J 4 bases, leaving 10 bases between the germline ends. This CDR3 contains 12 residues. The CDR3 spells CALAAVTGELFF. The DNA of the CDR3 is TGTGCCTTAGCGGCGGTCACCGGGGAGCTGTTTTTT.

The V gene is TRBV3-1 (or the pseudogene TRBV3-2), the J gene TRBJ2-2; D may be TRBD1 (6 bases). The CDR3 extends over 13 amino acids. Germline CDR1 LGHDT, CDR2 YNNKEL (reference sequence). Deletions cut 1 base from V and 9 bases from J, with 9 bases between. CDR3: CASSQAGHRELFF. The CDR3 region has the DNA TGTGCCAGCAGCCAAGCGGGACACCGGGAGCTGTTTTTT.

The chain links TRBV7-9 to TRBJ1-5; weak D call: TRBD1 (5 bases). Trimming took 5 bases from V and 4 from J, leaving 15 bases between them. The germline gives CDR1 SEHNR, CDR2 FQNEAQ (reference sequence). The CDR3 has 15 residues. In DNA form, the CDR3 reads TGTGCCAGCAGCGTCACGGGGCCCACTAATCAGCCCCAGCATTTT. As protein: CASSVTGPTNQPQHF.

This chain connects TRBV7-8 to TRBJ2-1; 8 nucleotides agree with TRBD2. Germline V gene sequence: CDR1 SGHVS, CDR2 FQNEAQ. Unmatched junction bases numbered 11, after V lost 5 bases and J lost 8 bases. CDR3 size: 15 residues. The CDR3 here is CASSPEDSGVHEQFF. The CDR3 bases are TGTGCCAGCAGCCCCGAGGATAGCGGGGTCCATGAGCAGTTCTTC.

This chain links TRBV12-3 or TRBV12-4 with TRBJ1-2, with no clear D. The CDR3 extends over 13 amino acids. The germline V and J ends were trimmed by 5 bases and 8 bases, with 15 bases remaining between them. The CDR3 region has the DNA TGTGCCAGCAGTCTACCCGGATTTTTGGGCTACACCTTC. This encodes CASSLPGFLGYTF.